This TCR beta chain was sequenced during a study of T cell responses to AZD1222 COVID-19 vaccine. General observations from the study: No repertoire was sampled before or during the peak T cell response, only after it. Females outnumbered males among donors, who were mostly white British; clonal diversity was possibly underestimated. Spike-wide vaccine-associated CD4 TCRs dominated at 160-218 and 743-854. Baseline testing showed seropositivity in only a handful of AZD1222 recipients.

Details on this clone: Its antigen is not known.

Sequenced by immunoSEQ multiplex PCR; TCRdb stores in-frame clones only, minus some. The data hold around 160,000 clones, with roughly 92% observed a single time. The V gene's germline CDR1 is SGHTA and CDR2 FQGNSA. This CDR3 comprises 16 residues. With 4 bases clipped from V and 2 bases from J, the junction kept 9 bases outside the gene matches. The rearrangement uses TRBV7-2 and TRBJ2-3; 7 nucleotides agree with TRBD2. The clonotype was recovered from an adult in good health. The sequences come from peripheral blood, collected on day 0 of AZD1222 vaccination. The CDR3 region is CASSSERGPLTDTQYF. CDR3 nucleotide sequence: TGTGCCAGCAGCTCTGAGCGGGGCCCCCTCACAGATACGCAGTATTTT.